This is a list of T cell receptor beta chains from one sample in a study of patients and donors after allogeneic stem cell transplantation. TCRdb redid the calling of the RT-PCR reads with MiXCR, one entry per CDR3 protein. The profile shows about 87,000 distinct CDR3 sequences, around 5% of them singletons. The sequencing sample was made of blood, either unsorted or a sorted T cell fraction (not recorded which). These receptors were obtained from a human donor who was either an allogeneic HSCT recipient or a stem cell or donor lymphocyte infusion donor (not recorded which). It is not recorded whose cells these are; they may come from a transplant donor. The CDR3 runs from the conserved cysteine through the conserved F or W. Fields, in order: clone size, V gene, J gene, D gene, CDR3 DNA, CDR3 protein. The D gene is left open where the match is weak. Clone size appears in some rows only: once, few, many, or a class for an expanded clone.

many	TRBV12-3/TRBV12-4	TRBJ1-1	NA	TGTGCCAGCAGTTTATCCGATTGGGGATGGGCTTTCTTT	CASSLSDWGWAFF
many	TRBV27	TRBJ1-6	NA	TGTGCCACAGCCGGGACCCCGATTTCACCCCTCCACTTT	CATAGTPISPLHF
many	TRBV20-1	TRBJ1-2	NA	TGCAGTGCTAGCATTACTAACTATGGCTACACCTTC	CSASITNYGYTF
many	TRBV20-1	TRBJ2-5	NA	TGCAGTGCTAGAGATGGTCAAAAAGAGACCCAGTACTTC	CSARDGQKETQYF
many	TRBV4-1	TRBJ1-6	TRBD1	TGCGCCAGCAGCCGCCCCGGGACAGGGGCTAATTCACCCCTCCACTTT	CASSRPGTGANSPLHF
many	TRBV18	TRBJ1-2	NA	TGTGCCAGCTCAGTCCGGGGCGATGGCTACACCTTC	CASSVRGDGYTF
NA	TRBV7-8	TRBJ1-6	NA	TGTGCCAGCAGCTTACAGGGACCGCCCAATTCACCCCTCCACTTT	CASSLQGPPNSPLHF
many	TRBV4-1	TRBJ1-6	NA	TGCGCCAGCAGCCAAGATATAAAGGCCCCCCTCCACTTT	CASSQDIKAPLHF
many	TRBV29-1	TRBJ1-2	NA	TGCAGCGTTGGGGAGACATCCTTTGACTACACCTTC	CSVGETSFDYTF
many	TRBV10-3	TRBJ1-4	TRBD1	TGTGCCACCAAATCGACAGGGGGGCGAGAAAAACTGTTTTTT	CATKSTGGREKLFF
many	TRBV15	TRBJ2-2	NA	TGTGCCACCAGCGCCATTCAAGGGAGAGCGATCGACACCGGGGAGCTGTTTTTT	CATSAIQGRAIDTGELFF
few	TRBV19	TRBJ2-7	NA	TGTGCCAGTAATTATAGTCCCCCGGCGGTCCACGAGCAGTACTTC	CASNYSPPAVHEQYF
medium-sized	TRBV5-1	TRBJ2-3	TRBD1	TGCGCCAGCAGCTTGGAGGGACAGGGCACAGATACGCAGTATTTT	CASSLEGQGTDTQYF
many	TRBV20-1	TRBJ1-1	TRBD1	TGCAGTGCTCCAGAGGGGGCGCGGAACACTGAAGCTTTCTTT	CSAPEGARNTEAFF
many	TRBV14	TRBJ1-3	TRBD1	TGTGCCAGCAGCCCCAGACAGGGGGGAGGAAACACCATATATTTT	CASSPRQGGGNTIYF
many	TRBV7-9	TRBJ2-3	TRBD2	TGTGCCAGCAGCTCAGCGGGGGGATCAGATACGCAGTATTTT	CASSSAGGSDTQYF
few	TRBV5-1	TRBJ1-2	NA	TGCGCCAGCAGCTTGGGAGCAGGGAATGGCTACACCTTC	CASSLGAGNGYTF
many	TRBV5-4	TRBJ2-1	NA	TGTGCCAGCAGCTCGACGAAAGGGTCGGGGAGCTCCTACAATGAGCAGTTCTTC	CASSSTKGSGSSYNEQFF
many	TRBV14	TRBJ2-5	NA	TGTGCCAGCAGCCGGCCTCTGGGGGCCCAGTACTTC	CASSRPLGAQYF
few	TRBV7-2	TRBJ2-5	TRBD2	TGTGCCAGCAGCTTGTCGCGGGGGGGCCCCGAGACCCAGTACTTC	CASSLSRGGPETQYF
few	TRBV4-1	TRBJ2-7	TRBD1	TGCGCCAGCAGCCAGGAACAGGGGGCTTATGGCGAGCAGTACTTC	CASSQEQGAYGEQYF
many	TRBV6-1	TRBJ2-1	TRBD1	TGTGCCAGCAGTGATCCGGGACAGGGATACAATGAGCAGTTCTTC	CASSDPGQGYNEQFF
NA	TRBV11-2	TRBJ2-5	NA	TGTGCCAGCAGCTTCAGGTGGGGCGGGGAGACCCAGTACTTC	CASSFRWGGETQYF
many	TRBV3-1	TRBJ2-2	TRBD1	TGTGCCAGCAGTCGGGACAGGGAAGCCGGGGAGCTGTTTTTT	CASSRDREAGELFF
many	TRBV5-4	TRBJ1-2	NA	TGTGCCAGCAGCTTAGGGCGCGGAAACTATGGCTACACCTTC	CASSLGRGNYGYTF
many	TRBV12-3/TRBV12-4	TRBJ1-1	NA	TGTGCCATCCAGAGGGGGTCAAACACTGAAGCTTTCTTT	CAIQRGSNTEAFF
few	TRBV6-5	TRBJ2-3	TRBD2	TGTGCCAGCAGTTACTACCCTAGCGGGGGTTATTCTAGCACAGATACGCAGTATTTT	CASSYYPSGGYSSTDTQYF
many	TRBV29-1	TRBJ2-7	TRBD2	TGCAGCGTTGCTCAAGGGACTAGCGGACCCTACGAGCAGTACTTC	CSVAQGTSGPYEQYF
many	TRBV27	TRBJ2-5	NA	TGTGCCAGCAGTTCCCCGGTCGACAGTCAAGAGACCCAGTACTTC	CASSSPVDSQETQYF
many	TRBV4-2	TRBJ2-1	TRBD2	TGTGCCAGCAGCCAAGACGGGTCTAGCGGGAGGTTAGGGGAGCAGTTCTTC	CASSQDGSSGRLGEQFF
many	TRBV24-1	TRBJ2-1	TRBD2	TGTGCCACCAGTGATTCCAGCGGGGTTAGGAATGAGCAGTTCTTC	CATSDSSGVRNEQFF
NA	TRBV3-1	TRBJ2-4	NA	TGTGCCAGCAGCCTAACAGGGAACATTCAGTACTTC	CASSLTGNIQYF
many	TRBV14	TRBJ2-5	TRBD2	TGTGCCAGCAGCCGGCGGAGCGGGACCATGGAGACCCAGTACTTC	CASSRRSGTMETQYF
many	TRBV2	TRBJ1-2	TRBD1	TGTGCCAGCAGTCGACAGGGGGACGGTGGCTACACCTTC	CASSRQGDGGYTF
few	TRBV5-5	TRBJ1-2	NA	TGTGCCAGCAGCTCGACAGGTGATCCTAACTATGGCTACACCTTC	CASSSTGDPNYGYTF
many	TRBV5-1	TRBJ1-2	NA	TGCGCCAGCAGCATGACGACAGCAGTCTATGGCTACACCTTC	CASSMTTAVYGYTF
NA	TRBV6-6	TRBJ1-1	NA	TGTGCCAGCGGAAACAGTATAAACACTGAAGCTTTCTTT	CASGNSINTEAFF
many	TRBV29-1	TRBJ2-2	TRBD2	TGCAGCGTTACGTCAAGGGACTATGGACGGATTAACACCGGGGAGCTGTTTTTT	CSVTSRDYGRINTGELFF
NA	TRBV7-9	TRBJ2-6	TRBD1	TGTGCCAGCAGCCCGGGACAGGGACTCGCTGGGGCCAACGTCCTGACTTTC	CASSPGQGLAGANVLTF
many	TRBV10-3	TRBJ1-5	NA	TGTGCCATCAGTGAGGGCAGGGGCAATCAGCCCCAGCATTTT	CAISEGRGNQPQHF
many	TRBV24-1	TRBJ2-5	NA	TGTGCCACCAGTGATTTGAGAGGGGGGGCAGAGACCCAGTACTTC	CATSDLRGGAETQYF
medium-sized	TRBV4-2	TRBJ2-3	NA	TGTGCCAGCAGCCAAGACGGGACAACAAGGGCAGATACGCAGTATTTT	CASSQDGTTRADTQYF
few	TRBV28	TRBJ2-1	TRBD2	TGTGCCAGCACAGGACTAGCGTCGGGTGAGCAGTTCTTC	CASTGLASGEQFF
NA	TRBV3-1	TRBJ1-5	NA	TGTGCCAGCAGCCAAGAACCCCGTAGCAATCAGCCCCAGCATTTT	CASSQEPRSNQPQHF
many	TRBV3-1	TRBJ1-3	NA	TGTGCCAGCAGCCCCTACCCGGACAGTCGAACTGGAAACACCATATATTTT	CASSPYPDSRTGNTIYF
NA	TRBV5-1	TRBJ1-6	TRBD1	TGCGCCAGCAGCCTGACAGGGACGTTCAATTCACCCCTCCACTTT	CASSLTGTFNSPLHF
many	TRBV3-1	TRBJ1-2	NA	TGTGCCAGCAGCCAAGTCCGGGTAGCTAACTATGGCTACACCTTC	CASSQVRVANYGYTF